Each of the 27 T cell receptor beta chains below was sequenced from the same sample in a study of blood T cell repertoires in COVID-19. The data were produced by immunoSEQ multiplex PCR, yet TCRdb's version contains in-frame clones alone and is incomplete. Among fewer than 130,000 clones, approximately 90% were seen once, and the ten largest hold 32%. Sequenced input: peripheral blood. These receptors all stem from a woman aged 80 or over with acute or convalescent COVID-19.

The V gene is TRBV9, the J gene TRBJ1-1, with TRBD1 as a possible D gene (6 bases). The V gene lost 4 bases and the J gene lost 4 bases, with 11 bases spanning the gap. The germline gives CDR1 SGDLS, CDR2 YYNGEE. The CDR3 sequence is 13 residues long. The DNA of the CDR3 is TGTGCCAGCAGCAACACAGGGTCCACTGAAGCTTTCTTT. It codes for CASSNTGSTEAFF.

The chain links TRBV7-8 to TRBJ1-2; TRBD1 is a possible D gene (6 bases). CDR1 is SGHVS, CDR2 FQNEAQ, per germline. The V and J ends lost 3 bases and 4 bases respectively, with 18 bases between them. The CDR3 length is 16 residues. Written as DNA, the CDR3 is TGTGCCAGCAGCTTGGGGGACATAACAGGGTTCTATGGCTACACCTTC. It yields the protein CASSLGDITGFYGYTF.

CDR3 nucleotide sequence: TGTGCCGTCCAAATAGCGAACACTGAAGCTTTCTTT. This sequence encodes CAVQIANTEAFF. This chain uses TRBV30 with TRBJ1-1; D gene uncertain. The CDR3 loop spans 12 amino acids. Looked up from germline, CDR1 is GTSNPN and CDR2 is SVGIG (reference sequence). Deletions cut 8 bases from V and 1 base from J, with 11 bases between.

The rearrangement uses TRBV13 and TRBJ2-7, with TRBD1 identical over 8 bases. V lost 5 bases to trimming and J lost 2 bases; unmatched junction nucleotides: 8. From germline, CDR1 is PRHDT and CDR2 FYEKMQ (reference sequence). The CDR3 consists of 15 residues. CDR3 loop: CASSPGGARAYEQYF. The DNA for the CDR3 is TGTGCCAGCAGCCCAGGGGGCGCGAGGGCCTACGAGCAGTACTTC.

This clone was seen a handful of times. This sequence joins TRBV27 and TRBJ2-6; 9 bases match TRBD1. This CDR3 is 17 amino acids long. With V trimmed by 6 bases and J by 0 bases, 6 bases remained unmatched. Germline V gene lookup returns CDR1 MNHEY and CDR2 SMNVEV (reference sequence). The CDR3 sequence: CASSMPGQGSGANVLTF. The CDR3 nucleotides read TGTGCCAGCAGCATGCCGGGACAGGGCTCTGGGGCCAACGTCCTGACTTTC.

This clone was seen only once. The CDR3 region has the DNA TGTGCCAGCAGCCCCGCCGGCCGGGGGGCGGGTGAAAAACTGTTTTTT. Amino acid sequence: CASSPAGRGAGEKLFF. The chain joins TRBV5-6 to TRBJ1-4, with a weak D call TRBD1 (6 bases). The CDR3 loop spans 16 amino acids. Germline CDR1 and CDR2: SGHDT and YYEEEE. Trimming left V 4 bases short and J 7 bases short, with 20 bases between.

The chain joins TRBV6-2 or TRBV6-3 to TRBJ1-5; TRBD1 agrees at 7 bases. Germline V gene sequence: CDR1 MNHEY, CDR2 SVGEGT. The CDR3 is made up of 13 amino acids. The ends lost 6 bases at V and 4 bases at J; junction bases unmatched: 3. This CDR3 reads CASSSDRNQPQHF. CDR3 nucleotide sequence: TGTGCCAGCAGCTCGGACAGGAATCAGCCCCAGCATTTT.

The sample holds many counts of this clone. This sequence joins TRBV5-1 and TRBJ1-3; 8 positions agree with TRBD1. Germline assignment: CDR1 SGHRS and CDR2 YFSETQ. The length of the CDR3 is 15 residues. The V segment lost 4 bases and the J segment 6 bases; nucleotides outside the gene matches: 9. DNA for the CDR3: TGCGCCAGCAGCCGCACGACAGGGGAATTAAACACCATATATTTT. Translating it yields CASSRTTGELNTIYF.

The rearrangement uses TRBV7-9 and TRBJ2-7; D is uncertain. The CDR3 totals 11 residues. V lost 3 bases and J 3 bases, leaving 3 bases between the germline ends. In germline, CDR1 is SEHNR, CDR2 FQNEAQ (reference sequence). DNA of the CDR3: TGTGCCAGCAGCTTTAGCTACGAGCAGTACTTC. This translates into CASSFSYEQYF.

CDR3 protein: CASSLGLGGDEQYF. As DNA, the CDR3 is TGTGCCAGCAGCTTGGGGCTAGGAGGCGACGAGCAGTACTTC. The chain employs TRBV5-4 and TRBJ2-7; a weak D match, TRBD2 (5 bases). The CDR3 totals 14 residues. V lost 0 bases to trimming and J lost 5 bases, with 12 bases between them. Germline lookup yields CDR1 SGHNT and CDR2 YYREEE (reference sequence).

This clone occurred once. The chain links TRBV7-9 to TRBJ1-3, with D possibly TRBD1 on 5 matching bases. Trimming removed 2 bases from V and 4 bases from J, with 12 bases in between. Germline-derived CDR1 and CDR2 are SEHNR and FQNEAQ (reference sequence). The CDR3 sequence is 15 residues long. Here the CDR3 reads CASSLTDTYGNTIYF. The DNA for the CDR3 is TGTGCCAGCAGCTTAACGGACACCTACGGAAACACCATATATTTT.

The chain carries TRBV27 and TRBJ2-3; TRBD2 matches at 9 bases. CDR3 length: 17 residues. Trimming removed 4 bases from V and 2 bases from J; junction bases left unmatched: 10. The germline V gene encodes CDR1 MNHEY and CDR2 SMNVEV (reference sequence). The DNA of the CDR3 is TGTGCCAGCAGTTCGCCTCATAGCGGGGGCCTCACAGATACGCAGTATTTT. This translates into CASSSPHSGGLTDTQYF.

The chain recombines TRBV7-2 with TRBJ1-5; 11 bases are shared with TRBD1. This CDR3 has 16 residues. Looked up from germline, CDR1 is SGHTA and CDR2 is FQGNSA. With 4 bases clipped from V and 6 bases from J, the junction kept 8 bases outside the gene matches. CDR3 sequence reads: CASSSGQGALGQPQHF. DNA for the CDR3: TGTGCCAGCAGCTCCGGACAGGGGGCACTAGGTCAGCCCCAGCATTTT.

V is TRBV4-3 and J is TRBJ1-2; D is uncertain. Germline loops: CDR1 LGHNA, CDR2 YSLEER. The CDR3 has 14 amino acids. V was cut by 0 bases and J by 6 bases, with 11 bases left in between. CDR3 sequence (DNA): TGCGCCAGCAGCCAAGATCCCGGGCGGGATGGCTACACCTTC. Protein sequence: CASSQDPGRDGYTF.

The rearrangement links TRBV3-1 (or the pseudogene TRBV3-2) to TRBJ2-7; TRBD1 aligns across 8 bases. Trimming at V came to 4 bases and at J to 6 bases, leaving 8 bases not matched to a gene. CDR1 is LGHDT, CDR2 YNNKEL, per germline (reference sequence). The CDR3 consists of 14 residues. The CDR3 protein is CASSPGQGRSEQYF. Written as DNA, the CDR3 is TGTGCCAGCAGCCCCGGACAGGGAAGGAGCGAGCAGTACTTC.

This clone appeared a single time. V is TRBV3-1 (or the pseudogene TRBV3-2) and J is TRBJ2-5; 11 nucleotides line up with TRBD1. Unmatched junction bases numbered 4, after V lost 2 bases and J lost 5 bases. The germline V gene encodes CDR1 LGHDT and CDR2 YNNKEL (reference sequence). This CDR3 is 15 amino acids long. DNA for the CDR3: TGTGCCAGCAGCCAACGGACAGGGGGCTATGAGACCCAGTACTTC. Translated: CASSQRTGGYETQYF.

The J gene is TRBJ2-5, the V gene TRBV5-1, with 13 nucleotides matching TRBD2. The V segment lost 0 bases and the J segment 3 bases; nucleotides outside the gene matches: 5. The CDR3 is 17 residues long. Looked up from germline, CDR1 is SGHRS and CDR2 is YFSETQ. CDR3 in DNA: TGCGCCAGCAGCTTGGTAGCGGGACTAGCGGGGAAAGAGACCCAGTACTTC. It is translated as CASSLVAGLAGKETQYF.

The CDR3 DNA reads TGTGCCAGCAGCCAAGAAGGCGCTAGCGGGGGGCTGGGGGAGCTGTTTTTT. This sequence encodes CASSQEGASGGLGELFF. The chain recombines TRBV4-2 with TRBJ2-2, with TRBD2 matching over 11 bases. Per the germline V gene, CDR1 is LGHNA and CDR2 is YNFKEQ. The CDR3 covers 17 residues. V lost 0 bases to trimming and J lost 8 bases; unmatched junction nucleotides: 8.

The chain carries TRBV6-5 and TRBJ1-1, with D perhaps matching TRBD1 (5 bases). The germline V gene has CDR1 MNHEY and CDR2 SVGAGI. V lost 9 bases, J lost 4 bases, and 15 bases lay in between. The CDR3 consists of 13 residues. In DNA, the CDR3 is TGTGCCAGTACAAACGCACAGGTCACTGAAGCTTTCTTT. It is translated as CASTNAQVTEAFF.

In its sample, this clone was seen once. This chain connects TRBV27 to TRBJ1-6, with D possibly matching TRBD1 (6 bases). The CDR3 sequence is 17 residues long. The V gene's germline CDR1 is MNHEY and CDR2 SMNVEV (reference sequence). V dropped 3 bases and J dropped 2 bases, with 14 bases sitting between them. The CDR3 DNA reads as TGTGCCAGCAGTTTTTCCAGGGGAAAGGCCTATAATTCACCCCTCCACTTT. Encoded protein: CASSFSRGKAYNSPLHF.

The gene calls are TRBV30 and TRBJ2-3; TRBD1 agrees at 8 bases. The CDR3 has 14 amino acids. V gave up 5 bases and J gave up 2 bases; unmatched junction bases: 6. Germline values: CDR1 GTSNPN, CDR2 SVGIG (reference sequence). CDR3 protein: CAWDRGQYTDTQYF. The CDR3 nucleotides are TGTGCCTGGGACAGGGGCCAATACACAGATACGCAGTATTTT.

V usage is TRBV6-5 and J usage is TRBJ1-2; D might be TRBD1 (5 bases). CDR3 size: 12 residues. Trimming pared 5 bases from V and 7 bases from J, leaving 11 bases between. The germline V gene has CDR1 MNHEY and CDR2 SVGAGI. CDR3 sequence reads: CASSPRVGGYTF. DNA of the CDR3: TGTGCCAGCAGTCCCAGGGTGGGTGGCTACACCTTC.

The chain joins TRBV30 to TRBJ1-1; TRBD1 aligns across 8 bases. The V gene's germline CDR1 is GTSNPN and CDR2 SVGIG (reference sequence). The CDR3 is 16 amino acids. Trimming removed 0 bases from V and 0 bases from J; junction bases left unmatched: 6. CDR3 nucleotides: TGTGCCTGGAGTGTACAGGGGGTTAGGATGAACACTGAAGCTTTCTTT. Translated, it gives CAWSVQGVRMNTEAFF.

This clone occurred once. This chain links TRBV6-1 with TRBJ2-3; a weak D match, TRBD1 (5 bases). Trimming removed 4 bases at V and 4 bases at J, with 9 bases between. CDR3 size: 13 residues. Germline-derived CDR1 and CDR2 are MNHNS and SASEGT. As DNA, the CDR3 is TGTGCCAGCAGTGCCCCAGGGTCAGATACGCAGTATTTT. This sequence encodes CASSAPGSDTQYF.

V usage is TRBV30 and J usage is TRBJ2-7; TRBD2 aligns across 12 bases. Germline V gives CDR1 GTSNPN, CDR2 SVGIG (reference sequence). The J segment lost 2 bases and the V segment lost 8 bases, leaving 13 bases of the junction unmatched. The CDR3 totals 16 residues. The CDR3 sequence: CARAGGASGGAYEQYF. CDR3 bases: TGTGCCAGGGCTGGAGGGGCTAGCGGGGGGGCCTACGAGCAGTACTTC.

This chain joins TRBV6-2 or TRBV6-3 and TRBJ2-2; 12 bases fit TRBD2. The CDR3 has 18 amino acids. Germline loops: CDR1 MNHEY, CDR2 SVGEGT. V was clipped by 6 bases and J by 0 bases; unmatched bases: 8. This chain's CDR3 is CASSKTSGGAANTGELFF. CDR3 coding DNA: TGTGCCAGCAGCAAGACTAGCGGGGGCGCCGCGAACACCGGGGAGCTGTTTTTT.

This clone was counted a few times. The chain combines TRBV5-4 with TRBJ2-1; 13 bases map to TRBD2. The CDR3 consists of 19 residues. Per germline, CDR1 SGHNT and CDR2 YYREEE (reference sequence). With V trimmed by 2 bases and J by 5 bases, 13 bases remained unmatched. Written as DNA, the CDR3 is TGTGCCAGCAGCTTCGGGACTAGCGGGGCCTATACCATTAACAATGAGCAGTTCTTC. It translates to CASSFGTSGAYTINNEQFF.